These 8 T cell receptor beta chains came from one sample sequenced in a study of metastatic and nonmetastatic thyroid tumors. Using MiXCR, TCRdb re-called clones from the PCR reads. The sample has about 59,000 clones, roughly 15% seen once. Each patient went into thyroid surgery without having received any treatment. The source material was blood. The receptors were sampled from a male donor with papillary thyroid cancer or a benign thyroid nodule (not recorded which). Some clones in this sample may be carry-over from other donors' samples.

This clone was detected many times. The junction departs from germline at one end; a sequencing error may be responsible. The same CDR3 can be traced to other DNA sequences in this sample. The V call is TRBV28, the J call TRBJ1-2; no definite D call. CDR3 length equals 14 residues. CDR1 is MDHEN and CDR2 is SYDVKM in the germline V gene. CDR3 sequence: CASTRVTRGYGYTF. CDR3 nucleotide sequence: TGCGCCAGCACCCGGGTGACGCGGGGCTATGGCTACACCTTC.

This clone was counted at least ten times. The V gene is TRBV6-4, the J gene TRBJ2-3; no clear D gene. The length of the CDR3 is 12 residues. The germline gives CDR1 MRHNA, CDR2 SNTAGT. Trimming removed 2 bases at V and 4 bases at J, with 4 bases between. The CDR3 nucleotides are TGTGCCAGCAGTGACGATTCAGATACGCAGTATTTT. Residues: CASSDDSDTQYF.

J is TRBJ1-2 and V is TRBV3-1; D unresolved. Germline V gives CDR1 LGHDT, CDR2 YNNKEL (reference sequence). This CDR3 spans 15 amino acids. Trimming pared 0 bases from V and 6 bases from J, leaving 14 bases between. The CDR3: CASSQEVVVRDGYTF. DNA of the CDR3: TGTGCCAGCAGCCAAGAGGTCGTTGTGAGGGATGGCTACACCTTC.

This clone came up many times. The chain uses TRBV29-1 and TRBJ2-1, with D unclear. The germline V and J ends were trimmed by 3 bases and 10 bases, with 7 bases remaining between them. Germline loops: CDR1 SQVTM, CDR2 ANQGSEA. The CDR3 has 10 amino acids. In DNA form, the CDR3 reads TGCAGCGTTGAGATACGCGAGCAGTTCTTC. Translated, it gives CSVEIREQFF.

This clone was seen repeatedly, ten times or more. The V and J genes are TRBV9 and TRBJ2-6; D perhaps matches TRBD2 (6 bases). Trimming pared 0 bases from V and 4 bases from J, leaving 11 bases between. This CDR3 comprises 16 residues. The germline CDR1 and CDR2 sequences are SGDLS and YYNGEE. DNA of the CDR3: TGTGCCAGCAGCGTAGCTGGGGGGTGGGGGGCCAACGTCCTGACTTTC. It encodes CASSVAGGWGANVLTF.

This clone was found a few times. The germline gene is not matched at one end of the junction; a read error may be the cause. The chain links TRBV10-3 to TRBJ2-2; 11 bases align to TRBD2. The CDR3 has 16 amino acids. The V gene's germline CDR1 is ENHRY and CDR2 SYGVKD. The CDR3 loop is CAINTSGSANTWELFF. Here the CDR3 DNA reads TGTGCCATCAATACTAGCGGGAGCGCGAACACCTGGGAGCTGTTTTTT.

This clone was seen at least ten times. The CDR3 here is CASSPQGGLWDTEAFF. The CDR3 DNA sequence: TGTGCCAGCTCACCACAGGGGGGACTATGGGACACTGAAGCTTTCTTT. V is TRBV18 and J is TRBJ1-1, with D possibly TRBD1 on 6 matching bases. The ends were cut back, 1 base at V and 3 bases at J, with 15 bases in the middle. Germline V CDR1 and CDR2: KGHSH, LQKENI. The CDR3 totals 16 residues.

This clone was detected many times. The chain combines TRBV10-1 with TRBJ2-2; D is uncertain. The germline V and J ends were trimmed by 3 bases and 6 bases, with 14 bases remaining between them. Germline V gives CDR1 WNHNN, CDR2 SYGVQD (reference sequence). CDR3 length equals 15 residues. The CDR3 DNA reads as TGCGCCAGCAGTGATGGTGTCACCGACGCCGGGGAGCTGTTTTTT. Its translation is CASSDGVTDAGELFF.